This T cell receptor beta chain was captured by sequencing in a study of T cell repertoires in cytomegalovirus infection. Study findings and constraints: Cumulative frequency of public TCR beta families picked out carriers of CMV plus the relevant HLA. In two of eight donors, the top clonotype was HLA-C-restricted CMV-specific.

To note about this clonotype: Its antigen is not known.

This CDR3 region has 16 residues. Trimming took 5 bases from V and 0 from J; bases not matched to a gene: 10. Germline V gives CDR1 SGHTA, CDR2 FQGNSA. TCRdb passed the reads through MiXCR, listing each CDR3 protein once. The table lists 740,000 or so distinct CDR3 sequences, 35% of them singletons. This receptor was identified in a human donor in good health (CMV status not recorded). Some clones in this sample may be carry-over from other donors' samples. The gene calls are TRBV7-2 and TRBJ2-7; 7 bases are a match to TRBD1. Sample: PBMCs. The CDR3 DNA follows: TGTGCCAGCAGCATACGGGGACAGCTCCCCTCCTACGAGCAGTACTTC. Amino acid sequence: CASSIRGQLPSYEQYF.